There are a few counts of the clone carrying this T cell receptor beta chain. This entry is derived from a study of T-cell reconstitution after alpha-beta-depleted transplantation in children. A TCRbeta library incorporating unique molecular identifiers was prepared. From the PCR reads, TCRdb called clonotypes with MiXCR, one entry per CDR3 protein. The table shows about 200,000 distinct CDR3 sequences, with roughly 8.1% occurring only once. The sequences come from PBMCs, mostly from graft donor cells, collected 360 days after TCRalphabeta/CD19-depleted stem cell transplant. This clonotype was sampled from a male patient between 2 and 10 years old who had a stem cell transplant for acute myeloid leukemia, so the T cells may come from the graft donor.

The CDR3: CASSFTSGKTQETQYF. In DNA form, the CDR3 reads TGCGCCAGCAGCTTCACTAGCGGGAAGACGCAAGAGACCCAGTACTTC. This chain joins TRBV5-1 and TRBJ2-5; 10 nucleotides agree with TRBD2. The CDR3 spans 16 residues. The J segment lost 2 bases and the V segment lost 2 bases, leaving 6 bases of the junction unmatched. CDR1 is SGHRS, CDR2 YFSETQ, per germline. Variable domain in full (rest from reference TRBV5-1 and TRBJ2-5): KAGVTQTPRYLIKTRGQQVTLSCSPISGHRSVSWYQQTPGQGLQFLFEYFSETQRNKGNFPGRFSGRQFSNSRSEMNVSTLELGDSALYLCASSFTSGKTQETQYFGPGTRLLVL.